A selection of T cell receptor beta chains follows, all from one sample in a study of T cell responses to AZD1222 COVID-19 vaccine. Data came from immunoSEQ multiplex PCR; TCRdb stores just in-frame clones and leaves some out. Of tens of thousands of clones listed, 85% to 90% are singletons. The material was peripheral blood, obtained 28 days after the second AZD1222 dose. Receptors were obtained from an adult who received the AZD1222 COVID-19 vaccine. The CDR3 runs from the conserved cysteine through the conserved F or W. The D gene is left open where the match is weak.

CASSASGLAGETQYF | TRBD2 | TRBJ2-5 | TRBV5-1
CASSQESLSGANVLTF | NA | TRBJ2-6 | TRBV4-1
CASRQLTGGDHEQYF | TRBD1 | TRBJ2-7 | TRBV6-5
CASSFRTGEVDEQYF | TRBD1 | TRBJ2-7 | TRBV6-5
CASSVRETDTQYF | NA | TRBJ2-3 | TRBV6-4
CASSQYQGRGGYGYTF | NA | TRBJ1-2 | TRBV4-3
CASSAPTSRGTDTQYF | TRBD2 | TRBJ2-3 | TRBV5-6
CASSKGGSGSLDEQFF | NA | TRBJ2-1 | TRBV21-1
CASSFFSGGPYDIQYF | TRBD2 | TRBJ2-4 | TRBV7-2
CASSSSGNTDTQYF | TRBD2 | TRBJ2-3 | TRBV7-3
CASSADRGLRDNYGYTF | TRBD1 | TRBJ1-2 | TRBV6-2/TRBV6-3
CASRKEGYEQYF | NA | TRBJ2-7 | TRBV27
CASSLGRSSGSSDTQYF | TRBD2 | TRBJ2-3 | TRBV7-6
CASSQDRAGQGEAFF | TRBD1 | TRBJ1-1 | TRBV4-1
CASRSPGREETQYF | NA | TRBJ2-5 | TRBV27
CASSETGGTEAFF | NA | TRBJ1-1 | TRBV5-1
CASSYREVQPQHF | NA | TRBJ1-5 | TRBV6-2/TRBV6-3
CATSLGGGDTDTQYF | TRBD2 | TRBJ2-3 | TRBV24-1
CASSYPPDRGVSYTF | TRBD1 | TRBJ1-2 | TRBV6-5
CASVPSGGGGGYTF | NA | TRBJ1-2 | TRBV12-5
CASSFRTGTQETQYF | TRBD1 | TRBJ2-5 | TRBV5-6